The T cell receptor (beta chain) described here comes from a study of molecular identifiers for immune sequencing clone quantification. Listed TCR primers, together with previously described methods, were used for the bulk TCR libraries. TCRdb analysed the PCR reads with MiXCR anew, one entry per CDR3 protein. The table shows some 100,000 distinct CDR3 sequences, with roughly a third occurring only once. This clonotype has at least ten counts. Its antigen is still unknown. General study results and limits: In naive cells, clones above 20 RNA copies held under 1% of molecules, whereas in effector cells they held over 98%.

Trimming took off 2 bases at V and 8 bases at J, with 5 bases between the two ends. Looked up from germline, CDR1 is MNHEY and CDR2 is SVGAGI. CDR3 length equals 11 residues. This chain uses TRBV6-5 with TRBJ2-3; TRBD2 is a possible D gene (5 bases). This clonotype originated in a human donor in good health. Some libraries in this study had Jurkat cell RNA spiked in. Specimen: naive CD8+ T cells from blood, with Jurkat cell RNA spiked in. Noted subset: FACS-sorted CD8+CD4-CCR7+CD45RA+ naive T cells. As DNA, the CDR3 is TGTGCCAGCAGTTACGGAGGTACGCAGTATTTT. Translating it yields CASSYGGTQYF.